This entry describes one T cell receptor (beta chain). What it recognizes is unknown. This clone may be a read error of a much larger clone one base away. This specimen belongs to a study of blood T cells in healthy people across ages. Broader study findings: Researchers said unsorted PBMCs prevented a conclusive naive versus antigen-experienced comparison. Observed TCR beta diversity per million T cells went down as age went up. This fall followed a roughly linear course with age. In long-lived donors, naive CD4+ cell counts and diversity exceeded those of aged donors.

J was trimmed by 0 bases and V by 0 bases; bases with no gene match: 3. CDR1 SGHRS and CDR2 YFSETQ come from the germline V gene. The length of the CDR3 is 16 residues. Next came a second PCR, run for roughly 7 to 12 cycles, which used a sample-barcoded 5' primer along with a J-beta primer mix. At least 2.5 million CDR3-containing paired-end reads were obtained per sample. Via MiXCR, TCRdb re-called the 5' RACE reads, giving one row per CDR3 protein. Among about 1.7 million distinct CDR3 sequences, 28% were seen once, and the ten largest hold around 7.7%. The TCR sequence derives from a woman aged 25 to 45 in good health. The genes are TRBV5-1 and TRBJ2-4; 7 bases align to TRBD1. The specimen was blood. CDR3 protein: CASSLEPGGAKNIQYF. Here the CDR3 DNA reads TGCGCCAGCAGCTTGGAGCCAGGGGGAGCCAAAAACATTCAGTACTTC.